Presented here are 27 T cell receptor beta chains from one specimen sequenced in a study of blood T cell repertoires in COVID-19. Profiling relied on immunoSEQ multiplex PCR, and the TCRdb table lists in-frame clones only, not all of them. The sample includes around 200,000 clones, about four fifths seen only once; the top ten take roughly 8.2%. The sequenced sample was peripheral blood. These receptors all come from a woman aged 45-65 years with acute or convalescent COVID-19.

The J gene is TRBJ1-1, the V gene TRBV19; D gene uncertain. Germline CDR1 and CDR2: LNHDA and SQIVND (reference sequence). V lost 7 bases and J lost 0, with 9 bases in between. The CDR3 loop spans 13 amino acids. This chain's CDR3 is CASTREMNTEAFF. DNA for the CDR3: TGTGCCAGTACGAGGGAAATGAACACTGAAGCTTTCTTT. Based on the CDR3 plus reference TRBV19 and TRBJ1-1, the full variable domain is DGGITQSPKYLFRKEGQNVTLSCEQNLNHDAMYWYRQDPGQGLRLIYYSQIVNDFQKGDIAEGYSVSREKKESFPLTVTSAQKNPTAFYLCASTREMNTEAFFGQGTRLTVV.

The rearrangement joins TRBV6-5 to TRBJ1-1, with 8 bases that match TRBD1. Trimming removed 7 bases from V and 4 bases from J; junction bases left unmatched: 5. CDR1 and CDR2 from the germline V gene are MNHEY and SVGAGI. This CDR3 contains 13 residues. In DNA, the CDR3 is TGTGCCAGCAATCGACAGGGGACCACTGAAGCTTTCTTT. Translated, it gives CASNRQGTTEAFF.

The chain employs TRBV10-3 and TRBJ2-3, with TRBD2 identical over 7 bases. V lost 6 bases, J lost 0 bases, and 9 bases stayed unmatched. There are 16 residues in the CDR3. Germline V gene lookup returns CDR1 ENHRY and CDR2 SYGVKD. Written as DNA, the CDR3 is TGTGCCATCAGCCCATCTAGCGGCATTAGCACAGATACGCAGTATTTT. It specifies CAISPSSGISTDTQYF.

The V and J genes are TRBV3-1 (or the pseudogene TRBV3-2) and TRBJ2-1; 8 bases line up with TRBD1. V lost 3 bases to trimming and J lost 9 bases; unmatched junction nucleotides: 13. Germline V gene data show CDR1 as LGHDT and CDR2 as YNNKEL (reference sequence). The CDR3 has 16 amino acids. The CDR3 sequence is CASSQQDPHGTGEQFF. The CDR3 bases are TGTGCCAGCAGCCAGCAAGACCCGCACGGGACAGGTGAGCAGTTCTTC.

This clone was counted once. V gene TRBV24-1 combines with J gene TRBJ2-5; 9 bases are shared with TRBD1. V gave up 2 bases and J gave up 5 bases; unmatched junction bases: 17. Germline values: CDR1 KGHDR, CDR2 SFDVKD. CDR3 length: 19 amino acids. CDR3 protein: CATSDSTSDRGLIGETQYF. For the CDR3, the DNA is TGTGCCACCAGTGATTCGACATCGGACAGGGGACTCATCGGGGAGACCCAGTACTTC.

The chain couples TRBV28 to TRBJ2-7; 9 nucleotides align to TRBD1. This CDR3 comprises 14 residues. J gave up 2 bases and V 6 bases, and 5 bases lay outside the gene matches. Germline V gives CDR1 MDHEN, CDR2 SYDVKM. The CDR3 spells CASSWDREAYEQYF. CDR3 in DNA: TGTGCCAGCAGCTGGGACAGGGAGGCCTACGAGCAGTACTTC.

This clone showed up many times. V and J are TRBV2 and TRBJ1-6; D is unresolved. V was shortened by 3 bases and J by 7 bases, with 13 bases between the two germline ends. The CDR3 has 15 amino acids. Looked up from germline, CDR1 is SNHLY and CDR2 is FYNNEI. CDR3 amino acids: CASSDTPYSNSPLHF. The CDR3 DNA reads TGTGCCAGCAGTGATACCCCCTACTCGAATTCACCCCTCCACTTT.

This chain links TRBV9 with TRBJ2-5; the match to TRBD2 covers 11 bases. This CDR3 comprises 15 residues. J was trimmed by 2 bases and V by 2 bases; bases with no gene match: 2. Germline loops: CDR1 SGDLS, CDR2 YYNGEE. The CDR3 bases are TGTGCCAGCAGCGTCGGGACTAGCGGACAAGAGACCCAGTACTTC. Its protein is CASSVGTSGQETQYF.

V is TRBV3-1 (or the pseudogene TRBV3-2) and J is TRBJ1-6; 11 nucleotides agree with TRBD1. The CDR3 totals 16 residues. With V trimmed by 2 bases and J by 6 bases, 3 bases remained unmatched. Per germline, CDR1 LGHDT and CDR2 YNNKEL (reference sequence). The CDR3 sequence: CASSQRGTGGNSPLHF. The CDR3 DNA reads TGTGCCAGCAGCCAACGAGGGACAGGGGGTAATTCACCCCTCCACTTT.

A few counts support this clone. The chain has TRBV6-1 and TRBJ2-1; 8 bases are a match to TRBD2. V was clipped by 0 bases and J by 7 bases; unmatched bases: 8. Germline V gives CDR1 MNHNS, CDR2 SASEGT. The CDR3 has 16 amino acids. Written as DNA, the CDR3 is TGTGCCAGCAGTGAAGCACCGGGAGGGTCTGGGAATGAGCAGTTCTTC. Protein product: CASSEAPGGSGNEQFF.

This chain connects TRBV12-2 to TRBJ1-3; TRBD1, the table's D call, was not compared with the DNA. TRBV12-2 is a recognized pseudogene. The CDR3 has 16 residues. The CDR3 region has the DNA TGTGCAAGTCGCGGACAGGGGGCAAGCTCTGGAAACACCATATATTTT. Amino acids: CASRGQGASSGNTIYF.

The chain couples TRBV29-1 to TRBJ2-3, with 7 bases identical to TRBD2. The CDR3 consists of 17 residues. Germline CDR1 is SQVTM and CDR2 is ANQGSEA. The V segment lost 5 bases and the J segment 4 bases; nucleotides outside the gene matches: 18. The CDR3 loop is CSVLLSPTSSVPDTQYF. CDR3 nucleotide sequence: TGCAGCGTTTTACTCTCCCCGACTAGCTCCGTGCCAGATACGCAGTATTTT.

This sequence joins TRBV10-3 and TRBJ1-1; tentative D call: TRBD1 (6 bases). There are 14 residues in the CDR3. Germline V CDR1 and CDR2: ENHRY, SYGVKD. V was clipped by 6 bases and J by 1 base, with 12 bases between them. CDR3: CAIRLQGTNTEAFF. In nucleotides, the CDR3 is TGTGCCATCAGGTTACAGGGTACGAACACTGAAGCTTTCTTT.

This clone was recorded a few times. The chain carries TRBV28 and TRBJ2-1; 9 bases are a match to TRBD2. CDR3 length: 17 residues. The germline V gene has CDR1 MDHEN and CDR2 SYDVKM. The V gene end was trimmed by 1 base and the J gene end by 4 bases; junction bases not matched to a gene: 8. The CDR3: CASSLSPGSGGYNEQFF. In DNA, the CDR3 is TGTGCCAGCAGTTTATCCCCGGGGAGCGGGGGGTACAATGAGCAGTTCTTC.

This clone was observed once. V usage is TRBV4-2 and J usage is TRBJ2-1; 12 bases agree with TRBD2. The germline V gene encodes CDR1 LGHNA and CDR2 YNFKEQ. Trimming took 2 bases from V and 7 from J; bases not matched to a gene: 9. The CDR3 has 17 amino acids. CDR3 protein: CASSQKPGLAGPNEQFF. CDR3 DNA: TGTGCCAGCAGCCAAAAACCAGGACTAGCGGGACCGAATGAGCAGTTCTTC.

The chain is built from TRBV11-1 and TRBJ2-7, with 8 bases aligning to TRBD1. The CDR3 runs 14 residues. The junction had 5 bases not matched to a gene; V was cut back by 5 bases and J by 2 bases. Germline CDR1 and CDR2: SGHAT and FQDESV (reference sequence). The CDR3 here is CASSPGTGPYEQYF. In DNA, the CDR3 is TGTGCCAGCAGCCCCGGGACAGGTCCCTACGAGCAGTACTTC.

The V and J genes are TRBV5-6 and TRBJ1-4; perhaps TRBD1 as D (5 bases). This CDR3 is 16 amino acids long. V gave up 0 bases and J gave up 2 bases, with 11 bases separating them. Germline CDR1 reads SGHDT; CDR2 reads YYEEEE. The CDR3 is CASSLAGGETNEKLFF. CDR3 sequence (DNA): TGTGCCAGCAGCTTGGCGGGGGGGGAGACTAATGAAAAACTGTTTTTT. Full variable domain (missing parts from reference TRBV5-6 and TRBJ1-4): DAGVTQSPTHLIKTRGQQVTLRCSPKSGHDTVSWYQQALGQGPQFIFQYYEEEERQRGNFPDRFSGHQFPNYSSELNVNALLLGDSALYLCASSLAGGETNEKLFFGSGTQLSVL.

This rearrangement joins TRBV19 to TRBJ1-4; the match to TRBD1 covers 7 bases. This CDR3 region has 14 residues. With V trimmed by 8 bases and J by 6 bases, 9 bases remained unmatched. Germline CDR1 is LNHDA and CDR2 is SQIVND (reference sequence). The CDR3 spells CASVREGADEKLFF. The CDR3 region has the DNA TGTGCCAGTGTTCGGGAGGGGGCCGATGAAAAACTGTTTTTT.

As DNA, the CDR3 is TGCGCCAGCAGCTTGGCCGTTTCGGGTCTAGCGGGCCTCTACGAGCAGTACTTC. The encoded protein is CASSLAVSGLAGLYEQYF. J is TRBJ2-7 and V is TRBV5-1; 8 bases agree with TRBD2. V lost 0 bases, J lost 3 bases, and 14 bases stayed unmatched. The CDR3 loop spans 18 amino acids. Germline CDR1 and CDR2: SGHRS and YFSETQ. Together with reference TRBV5-1 and TRBJ2-7, the CDR3 gives the full variable domain: KAGVTQTPRYLIKTRGQQVTLSCSPISGHRSVSWYQQTPGQGLQFLFEYFSETQRNKGNFPGRFSGRQFSNSRSEMNVSTLELGDSALYLCASSLAVSGLAGLYEQYFGPGTRLTVT.

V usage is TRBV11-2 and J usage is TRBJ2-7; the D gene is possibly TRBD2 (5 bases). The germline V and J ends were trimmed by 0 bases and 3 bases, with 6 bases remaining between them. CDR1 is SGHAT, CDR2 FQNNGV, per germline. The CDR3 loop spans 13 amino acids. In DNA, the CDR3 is TGTGCCAGCAGCTTAGATCGGGGCTACGAGCAGTACTTC. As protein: CASSLDRGYEQYF.

The CDR3 nucleotides read TGCAGCGTTAGAGGCAAAGAAGGGGAGCCCCAGCATTTT. This gives the protein CSVRGKEGEPQHF. V and J are TRBV29-1 and TRBJ1-5, with D possibly being TRBD1 (5 bases). Between the trimmed V and J ends, which lost 5 bases and 8 bases, there was a span of 16 bases. Germline V gene sequence: CDR1 SQVTM, CDR2 ANQGSEA. This CDR3 has 13 residues.

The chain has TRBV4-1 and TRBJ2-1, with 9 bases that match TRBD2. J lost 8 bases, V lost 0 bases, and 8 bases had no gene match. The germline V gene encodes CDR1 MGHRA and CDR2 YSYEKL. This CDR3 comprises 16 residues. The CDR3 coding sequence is TGCGCCAGCAGCCAAGATTGGGGCGGGAGGGCCGATGAGCAGTTCTTC. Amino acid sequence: CASSQDWGGRADEQFF.

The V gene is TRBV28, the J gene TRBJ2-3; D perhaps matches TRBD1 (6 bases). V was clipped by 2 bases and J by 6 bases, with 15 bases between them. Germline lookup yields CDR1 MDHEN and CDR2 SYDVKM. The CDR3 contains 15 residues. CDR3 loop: CASSLAVLTGDTQYF. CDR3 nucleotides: TGTGCCAGCAGTTTAGCGGTCCTAACAGGGGATACGCAGTATTTT.

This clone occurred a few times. The CDR3: CASSRALDQPQHF. CDR3 nucleotide sequence: TGTGCCAGCAGCCGAGCTTTGGATCAGCCCCAGCATTTT. This chain joins TRBV4-2 and TRBJ1-5; D remains ambiguous. Germline CDR1 reads LGHNA; CDR2 reads YNFKEQ. Deletions cut 4 bases from V and 5 bases from J, with 9 bases between. CDR3 length: 13 amino acids.

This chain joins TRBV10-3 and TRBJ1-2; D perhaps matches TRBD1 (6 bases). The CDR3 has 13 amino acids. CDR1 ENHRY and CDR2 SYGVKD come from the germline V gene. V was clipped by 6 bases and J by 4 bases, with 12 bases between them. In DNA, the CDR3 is TGTGCCATCAGCGCTGACAGGTTCTATGGCTACACCTTC. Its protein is CAISADRFYGYTF.

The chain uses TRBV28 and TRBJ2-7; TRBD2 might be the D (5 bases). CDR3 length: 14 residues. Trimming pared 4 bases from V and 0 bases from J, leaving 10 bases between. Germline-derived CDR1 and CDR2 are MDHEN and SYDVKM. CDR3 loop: CASSSLGSSYEQYF. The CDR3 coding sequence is TGTGCCAGCAGTTCCTTAGGGAGCTCCTACGAGCAGTACTTC.

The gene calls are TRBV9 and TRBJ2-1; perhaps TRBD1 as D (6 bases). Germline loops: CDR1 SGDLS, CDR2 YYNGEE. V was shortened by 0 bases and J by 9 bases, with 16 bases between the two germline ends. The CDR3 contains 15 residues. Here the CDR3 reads CASSVGGTRVGEQFF. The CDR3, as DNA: TGTGCCAGCAGCGTAGGGGGGACACGAGTTGGTGAGCAGTTCTTC.